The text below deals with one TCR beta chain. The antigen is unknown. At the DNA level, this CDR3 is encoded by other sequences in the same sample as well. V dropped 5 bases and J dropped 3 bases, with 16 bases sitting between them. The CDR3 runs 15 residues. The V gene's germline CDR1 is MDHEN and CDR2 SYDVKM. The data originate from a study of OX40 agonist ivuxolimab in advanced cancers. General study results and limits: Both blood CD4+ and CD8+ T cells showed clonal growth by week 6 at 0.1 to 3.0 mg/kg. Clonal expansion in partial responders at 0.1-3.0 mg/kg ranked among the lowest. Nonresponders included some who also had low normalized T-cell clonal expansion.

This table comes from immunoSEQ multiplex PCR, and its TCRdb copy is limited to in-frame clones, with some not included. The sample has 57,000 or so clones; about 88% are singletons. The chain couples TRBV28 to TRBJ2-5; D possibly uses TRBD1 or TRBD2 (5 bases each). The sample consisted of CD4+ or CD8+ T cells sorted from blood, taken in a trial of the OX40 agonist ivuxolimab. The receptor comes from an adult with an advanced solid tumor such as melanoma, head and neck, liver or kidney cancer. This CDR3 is CASSPHRDGEETQYF. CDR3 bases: TGTGCCAGCAGTCCCCACCGGGACGGGGAAGAGACCCAGTACTTC.